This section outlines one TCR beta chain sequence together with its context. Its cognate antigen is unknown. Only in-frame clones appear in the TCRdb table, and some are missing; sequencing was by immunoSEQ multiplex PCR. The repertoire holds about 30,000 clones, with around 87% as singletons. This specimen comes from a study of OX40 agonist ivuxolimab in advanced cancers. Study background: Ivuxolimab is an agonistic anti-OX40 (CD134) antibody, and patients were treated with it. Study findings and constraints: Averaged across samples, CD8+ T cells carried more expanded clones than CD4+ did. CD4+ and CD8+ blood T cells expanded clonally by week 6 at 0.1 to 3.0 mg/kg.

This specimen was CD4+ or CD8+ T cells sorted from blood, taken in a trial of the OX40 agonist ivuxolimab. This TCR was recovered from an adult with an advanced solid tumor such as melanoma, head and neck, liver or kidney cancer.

This CDR3 reads CASSPPTGPLVGTEAFF. DNA of the CDR3: TGTGCCAGCTCACCACCGACAGGGCCCCTGGTGGGGACTGAAGCTTTCTTT. The chain employs TRBV18 and TRBJ1-1; 7 bases are shared with TRBD1. Unmatched junction bases numbered 12, after V lost 0 bases and J lost 5 bases. CDR1 KGHSH and CDR2 LQKENI come from the germline V gene. The CDR3 consists of 17 residues.